This is a list of T cell receptor beta chains from one sample in a study of blood T cell repertoires in COVID-19. This table comes from immunoSEQ multiplex PCR, and its TCRdb copy is limited to in-frame clones, with some not included. The data contain 150,000 to 200,000 clones, around 87% of them singletons. Sequencing input: peripheral blood. These receptors were taken from a man between 18 and 29 years old with active or convalescent COVID-19. Both conserved end residues are part of each CDR3. The order of the fields is J gene, D gene, V gene, clone size, CDR3 DNA, CDR3 protein. D genes are given only for firm matches. Some rows mark clone size as missing; the rest say once, few, many or name a class of expanded clone.

>TRBJ1-2|NA|TRBV29-1|NA
TGCAGCGTTGATGGCGGTTCCCCCTTGAAAGGCTACACCTTC
CSVDGGSPLKGYTF
>TRBJ1-1|NA|TRBV3-1/TRBV3-2|NA
TGTGCCAGCAGCCAAGGCGGCAAAAACACTGAAGCTTTCTTT
CASSQGGKNTEAFF
>TRBJ1-4|NA|TRBV2|NA
TGTGCCAGCGAGCCTGGCCGGGCAACTAATGAAAAACTGTTTTTT
CASEPGRATNEKLFF
>TRBJ1-1|NA|TRBV24-1|NA
TGTGCCACCAGTGGAGCAGGGAACACTGAAGCTTTCTTT
CATSGAGNTEAFF
>TRBJ2-3|TRBD1|TRBV24-1|few
TGTGCCACCAGTGACGAATCCTGGACAGGGATGACAGATACGCAGTATTTT
CATSDESWTGMTDTQYF
>TRBJ2-1|TRBD2|TRBV7-9|NA
TGTGCCAGCAGCTTTACGACTAGCGGGGGGTACAATGAGCAGTTCTTC
CASSFTTSGGYNEQFF
>TRBJ2-3|TRBD1|TRBV10-3|NA
TGTGCCATCAGTGAAGGGGGACAGTCCACAGATACGCAGTATTTT
CAISEGGQSTDTQYF
>TRBJ1-6|NA|TRBV2|NA
TGTGCCAGCAGTGAAGAAACGGCGGCTAATTCACCCCTCCACTTT
CASSEETAANSPLHF
>TRBJ2-7|NA|TRBV2|NA
TGTGCCAGTAACGCCGGGACTCGCTACGAGCAGTACTTC
CASNAGTRYEQYF
>TRBJ2-1|NA|TRBV24-1|NA
TGTGCCACCAGTGACCGTGTAGACTATAGGCTAAATAGTGAGCAGTTCTTC
CATSDRVDYRLNSEQFF
>TRBJ2-3|TRBD2|TRBV7-9|once
TGTGCCAGCAGCAGGACTAGCGGGAGGGCCGCAGATACGCAGTATTTT
CASSRTSGRAADTQYF
>TRBJ1-1|TRBD1|TRBV23-1|NA
TGCGCCAGCAGTCAATCTTCCGGGACAGGCACTAACACTGAAGCTTTCTTT
CASSQSSGTGTNTEAFF
>TRBJ1-6|NA|TRBV5-8|NA
TGTGCCAGCAGCTTCCAGACGTCAGGGAGGGGGAGGGGAAGGACACCCCTCCACTTT
CASSFQTSGRGRGRTPLHF
>TRBJ2-7|TRBD1|TRBV5-5|NA
TGTGCCAGCAGCGTGAACGCCGGGACAGCCTACGAGCAGTACTTC
CASSVNAGTAYEQYF
>TRBJ2-1|TRBD2|TRBV19|NA
TGTGCCAGTAGTATACTAGCGGGAGGGCCCCCTAACAATGAGCAGTTCTTC
CASSILAGGPPNNEQFF
>TRBJ2-1|TRBD1|TRBV29-1|few
TGCAGCGTGGGGGAGGAAGGACAGGGGTGGAATGAGCAGTTCTTC
CSVGEEGQGWNEQFF
>TRBJ2-1|NA|TRBV4-2|NA
TGTGCCAGCAGCGTCGGCGGCGGGTACAATGAGCAGTTCTTC
CASSVGGGYNEQFF
>TRBJ1-5|TRBD1|TRBV24-1|few
TGTGCCACCGGACCCGGACAGGTCGATCAGCCCCAGCATTTT
CATGPGQVDQPQHF
>TRBJ2-2|TRBD1|TRBV6-2/TRBV6-3|NA
TGTGCCAGCAGTCGACAGGGGGTGGACACCGGGGAGCTGTTTTTT
CASSRQGVDTGELFF
>TRBJ2-3|NA|TRBV2|NA
TGTGCCAGCAGTGGGTCGGGGGGCAACACAGATACGCAGTATTTT
CASSGSGGNTDTQYF
>TRBJ2-7|NA|TRBV18|NA
TGTGCCAGCTCACCAGTTGGAGGGGCCCCGACCTACGAGCAGTACTTC
CASSPVGGAPTYEQYF
>TRBJ2-1|TRBD2|TRBV9|NA
TGTGCCAGCAGCGCGGGGGGAACCTACAATGAGCAGTTCTTC
CASSAGGTYNEQFF
>TRBJ1-4|NA|TRBV2|NA
TGTGCCAGCAGTGAAGGACATCGGGGGGTAGAAGAAAAACTGTTTTTT
CASSEGHRGVEEKLFF
>TRBJ1-5|TRBD1|TRBV6-1|few
TGTGCCAGCAGTGAAGCCGGGACAGGAGGTCAGCCCCAGCATTTT
CASSEAGTGGQPQHF
>TRBJ1-2|NA|TRBV4-1|NA
TGCGCCAGCAGCCAAGATGGGGGGGTGGGTGGCTACACCTTC
CASSQDGGVGGYTF
>TRBJ2-7|TRBD1|TRBV29-1|few
TGCAGCGTTGGACAGGGTCTTGAAAGCGAGCAGTACTTC
CSVGQGLESEQYF
>TRBJ2-3|NA|TRBV2|NA
TGTGCCAGGAGGAGGATTCTCACAGATACGCAGTATTTT
CARRRILTDTQYF
>TRBJ1-2|NA|TRBV10-2|few
TGCGCCAGCAGTGAGACAGGAGATTATGGCTACACCTTC
CASSETGDYGYTF
>TRBJ1-1|NA|TRBV7-8|NA
TGTGCCAGCAGCTTGCCTCCAAAGACGGGACACAAGAACACTGAAGCTTTCTTT
CASSLPPKTGHKNTEAFF
>TRBJ2-3|NA|TRBV6-5|NA
TGTGCCAGCAGTCCGGTCCAGGGTACGCAGTATTTT
CASSPVQGTQYF
>TRBJ1-4|NA|TRBV6-1|NA
TGTGCCAGCAGTGATTGGGCAGGGGTTTGGAGTCAAAAACTGTTTTTT
CASSDWAGVWSQKLFF
>TRBJ1-4|NA|TRBV7-9|NA
TGTGCCAGCAGCCCCCATATTTCCCAGGAAAAACTGTTTTTT
CASSPHISQEKLFF
>TRBJ1-1|TRBD1|TRBV29-1|once
TGCAGCGTTCCATCCTGGGACAGTGAAGCTTTCTTT
CSVPSWDSEAFF
>TRBJ2-1|TRBD2|TRBV7-9|NA
TGTGCCAGCAGCTCCGGGACTAGCGTAAAAACCTACAATGAGCAGTTCTTC
CASSSGTSVKTYNEQFF
>TRBJ1-1|NA|TRBV2|NA
TGTGCCAGCAGTGAAGCGTTCAGATATGAAGCTTTCTTT
CASSEAFRYEAFF
>TRBJ2-1|TRBD2|TRBV7-3|few
TGTGCCAGCAGCCGGGGACTAGCGGGAAACAATGAGCAGTTCTTC
CASSRGLAGNNEQFF
>TRBJ1-6|NA|TRBV6-5|NA
TGTGCCAGCAGGGACCAGGGCAGATACTCACCCCTCCACTTT
CASRDQGRYSPLHF
>TRBJ2-3|TRBD2|TRBV7-3|NA
TGTGCCAGCAGCTCAATGGGACTAGCGGGAGTGGATACGCAGTATTTT
CASSSMGLAGVDTQYF
>TRBJ2-1|NA|TRBV11-3|NA
TGTGCCAGCAGCTTAGAGCAGGTTAACAATGAGCAGTTCTTC
CASSLEQVNNEQFF
>TRBJ2-7|TRBD2|TRBV3-1/TRBV3-2|NA
TGTGCCAGCACTTCTATAGCGGGAAAGCAGTACTTC
CASTSIAGKQYF
>TRBJ2-1|NA|TRBV7-2|NA
TGTGCCAGCAGCTTAGCATTTAGCTCCTACAATGAGCAGTTCTTC
CASSLAFSSYNEQFF
>TRBJ1-1|NA|TRBV27|NA
TGTGCCAGCAACGGAGTGCTCGGTCTGAACACTGAAGCTTTCTTT
CASNGVLGLNTEAFF
>TRBJ1-6|TRBD1|TRBV2|NA
TGTGCCAGCAGTGCCGGACAGGGGGATAATTCACCCCTCCACTTT
CASSAGQGDNSPLHF
>TRBJ1-2|NA|TRBV29-1|NA
TGCAGCGTTGGTCGAGCGGGGTATGGCTACACCTTC
CSVGRAGYGYTF
>TRBJ1-1|NA|TRBV21-1|once
TGTGCCAGCAGCACCAGGACAGGGAACCCTGAAGCTTTCTTT
CASSTRTGNPEAFF
>TRBJ2-3|NA|TRBV27|NA
TGTGCCAGCAGTTTAGTGGGCGACCTAAGCACAGATACGCAGTATTTT
CASSLVGDLSTDTQYF
>TRBJ1-2|TRBD1|TRBV25-1|NA
TGTGCCAGCACGAGGACAGGAGATGGCTACACCTTC
CASTRTGDGYTF
>TRBJ1-2|NA|TRBV27|NA
TGTGCCAGCAGTTTATCCCAGGGCAGGGGTGGCTACACCTTC
CASSLSQGRGGYTF
>TRBJ2-1|TRBD2|TRBV5-6|NA
TGTGCCAGCAGCTTGGCAGTAGCGGGAGAGTATAATCATGAGCAGTTCTTC
CASSLAVAGEYNHEQFF